Presented here are 12 T cell receptor beta chains from one specimen sequenced in a study of response to subunit inactivated influenza vaccine. MiXCR, run by TCRdb on the RT-PCR reads, gives a single entry per CDR3 protein. The sample lists 550,000 to 800,000 distinct CDR3 sequences; approximately 15% were seen once. Here the sequenced sample was PBMCs from blood, taken 11 to 12 days after vaccination. Receptors were obtained from a man aged 50 to 59 who received an inactivated influenza vaccine.

The chain combines TRBV7-2 with TRBJ1-1; the D is unclear. V lost 1 base, J lost 11 bases, and 11 bases lay in between. CDR3 length: 12 amino acids. Per germline, CDR1 SGHTA and CDR2 FQGNSA. The CDR3 sequence is CASSLDEPRAFF. In DNA form, the CDR3 reads TGTGCCAGCAGCTTAGACGAGCCAAGGGCTTTCTTT.

This clonotype was counted only a few times. The chain has TRBV9 and TRBJ2-1, with 9 bases lining up with TRBD1. V was clipped by 0 bases and J by 10 bases; unmatched bases: 8. This CDR3 region has 15 residues. Germline V gene lookup returns CDR1 SGDLS and CDR2 YYNGEE. CDR3 in amino acids: CASSVAPGQGNEQFF. As DNA, the CDR3 is TGTGCCAGCAGCGTAGCTCCGGGACAGGGTAACGAGCAGTTCTTC.

As for this clonotype: Sequence at one end of the junction differs from germline and may be a read error. V is TRBV20-1 and J is TRBJ2-5; 10 bases map to TRBD1. Germline CDR1 and CDR2: DFQATT and SNEGSKA (reference sequence). This CDR3 is 19 amino acids long. CDR3 amino acids: CCARDRMGQGHWGEETQYF. In DNA, the CDR3 is TGCTGTGCTAGAGATCGAATGGGACAGGGGCATTGGGGAGAAGAGACCCAGTACTTC.

This clonotype was observed a few times. The chain links TRBV27 to TRBJ2-3; TRBD1 aligns across 8 bases. Looked up from germline, CDR1 is MNHEY and CDR2 is SMNVEV (reference sequence). J was trimmed by 2 bases and V by 4 bases; bases with no gene match: 8. The CDR3 sequence is 16 residues long. The CDR3 region has the DNA TGTGCCAGCAGTTCCCGGCAGGGGGCCGACACAGATACGCAGTATTTT. It encodes CASSSRQGADTDTQYF.

The V gene is TRBV6-1, the J gene TRBJ1-1, with 8 bases that match TRBD1. Trimming removed 2 bases from V and 5 bases from J; junction bases left unmatched: 4. This CDR3 has 14 residues. Germline V gene data show CDR1 as MNHNS and CDR2 as SASEGT. CDR3 residues: CASSEQGARTEAFF. The CDR3 DNA reads as TGTGCCAGCAGTGAACAGGGGGCGCGGACTGAAGCTTTCTTT.

The chain recombines TRBV6-5 with TRBJ2-2; 7 bases fit TRBD2. With 1 base clipped from V and 4 bases from J, the junction kept 9 bases outside the gene matches. This CDR3 contains 17 residues. Germline V gives CDR1 MNHEY, CDR2 SVGAGI. CDR3 sequence (DNA): TGTGCCAGCAGTTACTTTGGGAGGGCCGTCGGCACCGGGGAGCTGTTTTTT. Protein sequence: CASSYFGRAVGTGELFF.

This clonotype was seen more than once but under ten times. The chain has TRBV12-5 and TRBJ1-5; D might be TRBD1 (6 bases). Germline values: CDR1 LGHNT, CDR2 FRNRAP. Between the trimmed V and J ends, which lost 3 bases and 2 bases, there was a span of 14 bases. The CDR3 is 16 amino acids. CDR3 loop: CASGFPRGAGNQPQHF. The DNA for the CDR3 is TGTGCTAGTGGTTTCCCGCGGGGGGCCGGCAATCAGCCCCAGCATTTT. Complete variable domain (other parts from reference TRBV12-5 and TRBJ1-5): DARVTQTPRHKVTEMGQEVTMRCQPILGHNTVFWYRQTMMQGLELLAYFRNRAPLDDSGMPKDRFSAEMPDATLATLKIQPSEPRDSAVYFCASGFPRGAGNQPQHFGDGTRLSIL.

This chain connects TRBV5-1 to TRBJ1-1; D is uncertain. Germline assignment: CDR1 SGHRS and CDR2 YFSETQ. The CDR3 length is 14 residues. The V end was cut by 1 base, the J end by 0 bases, with 7 bases between. This CDR3 is CASSLRSLNTEAFF. The DNA of the CDR3 is TGCGCCAGCAGCTTGAGAAGCCTGAACACTGAAGCTTTCTTT.

This rearrangement joins TRBV5-6 to TRBJ2-4, with a tentative D call TRBD2 (5 bases). The CDR3 extends over 15 amino acids. The germline V and J ends were trimmed by 0 bases and 8 bases, with 15 bases remaining between them. Germline V gene lookup returns CDR1 SGHDT and CDR2 YYEEEE. CDR3 in DNA: TGTGCCAGCAGCTTGGCTTTCCGTGGGAGAGACATTCAGTACTTC. It is translated as CASSLAFRGRDIQYF.

The chain carries TRBV5-1 and TRBJ2-1; a weak D match, TRBD2 (6 bases). V was trimmed by 0 bases and J by 15 bases, leaving 22 bases between them. Germline V gives CDR1 SGHRS, CDR2 YFSETQ. This CDR3 spans 15 amino acids. The CDR3 loop is CASSLETMRNGRRFF. In nucleotides, the CDR3 is TGCGCCAGCAGCTTGGAAACTATGCGAAACGGGAGAAGGTTCTTC.

The chain is built from TRBV4-2 and TRBJ2-2, with TRBD2 matching over 15 bases. Germline V CDR1 and CDR2: LGHNA, YNFKEQ. V lost 0 bases to trimming and J lost 8 bases; unmatched junction nucleotides: 16. The CDR3 totals 21 residues. CDR3 in amino acids: CASSQESHSIGLAGGSGELFF. In nucleotides, the CDR3 is TGTGCCAGCAGCCAAGAGTCCCATTCGATCGGACTAGCGGGAGGGTCGGGGGAGCTGTTTTTT.

The chain recombines TRBV5-1 with TRBJ1-1; no definite D call. This CDR3 spans 11 amino acids. Germline values: CDR1 SGHRS, CDR2 YFSETQ. Trimming took 4 bases from V and 7 from J, leaving 8 bases between them. The CDR3 sequence is CASSLDGEAFF. The DNA for the CDR3 is TGCGCCAGCAGCCTGGACGGTGAAGCTTTCTTT. Together with reference TRBV5-1 and TRBJ1-1, the CDR3 gives the full variable domain: KAGVTQTPRYLIKTRGQQVTLSCSPISGHRSVSWYQQTPGQGLQFLFEYFSETQRNKGNFPGRFSGRQFSNSRSEMNVSTLELGDSALYLCASSLDGEAFFGQGTRLTVV.